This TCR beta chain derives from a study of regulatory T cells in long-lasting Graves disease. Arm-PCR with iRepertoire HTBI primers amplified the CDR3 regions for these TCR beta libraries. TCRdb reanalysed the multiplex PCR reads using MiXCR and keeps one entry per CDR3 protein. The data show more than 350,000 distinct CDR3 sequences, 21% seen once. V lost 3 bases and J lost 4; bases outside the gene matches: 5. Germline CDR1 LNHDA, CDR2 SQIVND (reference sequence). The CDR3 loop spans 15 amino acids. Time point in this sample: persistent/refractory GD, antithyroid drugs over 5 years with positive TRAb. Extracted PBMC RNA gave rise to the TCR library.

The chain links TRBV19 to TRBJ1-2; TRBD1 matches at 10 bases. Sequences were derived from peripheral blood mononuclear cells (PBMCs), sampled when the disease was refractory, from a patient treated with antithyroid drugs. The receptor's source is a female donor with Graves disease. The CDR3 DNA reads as TGTGCCAGTAGTATCCGTGGACAGGGGGTCTATGGCTACACCTTC. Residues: CASSIRGQGVYGYTF.